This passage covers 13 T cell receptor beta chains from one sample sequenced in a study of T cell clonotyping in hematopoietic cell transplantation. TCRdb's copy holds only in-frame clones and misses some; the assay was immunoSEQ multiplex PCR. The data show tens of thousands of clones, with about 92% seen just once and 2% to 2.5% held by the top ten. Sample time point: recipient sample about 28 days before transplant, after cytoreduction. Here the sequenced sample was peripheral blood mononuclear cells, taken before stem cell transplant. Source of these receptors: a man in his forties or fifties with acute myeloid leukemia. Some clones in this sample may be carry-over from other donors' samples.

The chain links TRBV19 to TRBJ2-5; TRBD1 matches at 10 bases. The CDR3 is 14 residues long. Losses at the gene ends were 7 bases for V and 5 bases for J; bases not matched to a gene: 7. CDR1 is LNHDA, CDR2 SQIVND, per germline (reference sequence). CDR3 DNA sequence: TGTGCCAGTACCCCGACAGGGGGCGACGAGACCCAGTACTTC. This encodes CASTPTGGDETQYF.

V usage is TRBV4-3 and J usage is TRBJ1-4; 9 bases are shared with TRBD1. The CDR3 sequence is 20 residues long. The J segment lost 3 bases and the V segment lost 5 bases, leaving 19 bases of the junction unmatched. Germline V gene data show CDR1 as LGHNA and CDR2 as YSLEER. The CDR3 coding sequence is TGCGCCAGCAGCTCCTCTGGAGGGGCGGGACAGGGTTTGGCTAATGAAAAACTGTTTTTT. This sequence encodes CASSSSGGAGQGLANEKLFF.

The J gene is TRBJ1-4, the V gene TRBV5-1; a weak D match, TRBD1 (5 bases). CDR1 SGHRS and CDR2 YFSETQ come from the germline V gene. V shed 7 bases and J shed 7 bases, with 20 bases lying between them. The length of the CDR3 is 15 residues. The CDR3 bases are TGCGCCAGCCGGGTAGATACGGGGCAGACTGAAAAACTGTTTTTT. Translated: CASRVDTGQTEKLFF.

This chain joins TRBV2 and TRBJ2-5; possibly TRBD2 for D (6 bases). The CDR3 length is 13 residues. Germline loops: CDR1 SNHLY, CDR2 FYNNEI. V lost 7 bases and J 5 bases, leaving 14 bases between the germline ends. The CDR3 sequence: CASKGRSWETQYF. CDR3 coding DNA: TGTGCCAGCAAGGGGAGGAGTTGGGAGACCCAGTACTTC.

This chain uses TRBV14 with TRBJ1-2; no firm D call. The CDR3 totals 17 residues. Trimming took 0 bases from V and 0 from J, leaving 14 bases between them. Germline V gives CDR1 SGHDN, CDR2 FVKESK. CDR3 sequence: CASSQDRTRPSNYGYTF. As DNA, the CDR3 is TGTGCCAGCAGCCAAGACAGAACCCGTCCCTCTAACTATGGCTACACCTTC.

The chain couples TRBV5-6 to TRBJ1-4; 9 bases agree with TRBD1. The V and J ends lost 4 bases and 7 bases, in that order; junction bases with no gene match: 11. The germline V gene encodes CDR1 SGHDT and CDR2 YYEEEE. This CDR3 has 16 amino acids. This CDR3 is CASSQSSTGGFEKLFF. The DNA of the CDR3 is TGTGCCAGCAGCCAAAGCTCGACAGGGGGTTTTGAAAAACTGTTTTTT. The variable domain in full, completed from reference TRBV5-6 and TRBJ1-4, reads DAGVTQSPTHLIKTRGQQVTLRCSPKSGHDTVSWYQQALGQGPQFIFQYYEEEERQRGNFPDRFSGHQFPNYSSELNVNALLLGDSALYLCASSQSSTGGFEKLFFGSGTQLSVL.

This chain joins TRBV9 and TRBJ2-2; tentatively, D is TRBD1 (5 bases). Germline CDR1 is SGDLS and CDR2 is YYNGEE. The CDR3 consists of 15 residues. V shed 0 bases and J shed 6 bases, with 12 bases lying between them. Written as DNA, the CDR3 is TGTGCCAGCAGCGTAGCGGGCAGGGTCCCCGGGGAGCTGTTTTTT. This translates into CASSVAGRVPGELFF.

CDR3 coding DNA: TGTGCCAGCAAGCCCGGGCAGGGGGAGCAGTACTTC. Translation: CASKPGQGEQYF. The rearrangement joins TRBV7-9 to TRBJ2-5; 7 bases fit TRBD1. J gave up 11 bases and V 7 bases, and 10 bases lay outside the gene matches. The CDR3 is made up of 12 amino acids. Germline values: CDR1 SEHNR, CDR2 FQNEAQ (reference sequence).

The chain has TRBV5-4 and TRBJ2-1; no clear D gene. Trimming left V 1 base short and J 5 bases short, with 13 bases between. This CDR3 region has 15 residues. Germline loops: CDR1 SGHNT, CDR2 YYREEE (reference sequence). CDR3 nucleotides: TGTGCCAGCAGCTTGTACAGTTACGAGAACAATGAGCAGTTCTTC. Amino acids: CASSLYSYENNEQFF.

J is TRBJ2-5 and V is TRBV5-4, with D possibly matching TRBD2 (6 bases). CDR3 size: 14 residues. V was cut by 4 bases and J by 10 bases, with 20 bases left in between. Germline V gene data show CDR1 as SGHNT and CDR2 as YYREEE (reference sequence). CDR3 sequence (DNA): TGTGCCAGCAGCCCTGGGGGGAGGCCAAGGGACCAGTACTTC. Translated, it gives CASSPGGRPRDQYF.

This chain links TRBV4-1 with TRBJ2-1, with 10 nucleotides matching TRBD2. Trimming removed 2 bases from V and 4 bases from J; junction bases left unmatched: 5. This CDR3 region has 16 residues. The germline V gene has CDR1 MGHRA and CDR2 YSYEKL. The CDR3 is CASSQLAGALYNEQFF. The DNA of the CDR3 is TGCGCCAGCAGCCAACTAGCGGGGGCCCTATACAATGAGCAGTTCTTC.

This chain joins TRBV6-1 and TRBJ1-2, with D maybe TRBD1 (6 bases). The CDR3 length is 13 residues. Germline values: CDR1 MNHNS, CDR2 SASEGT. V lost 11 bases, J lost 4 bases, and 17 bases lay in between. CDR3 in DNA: TGTGCCGGCACAGGGTTTCGTGGCTATGGCTACACCTTC. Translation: CAGTGFRGYGYTF.

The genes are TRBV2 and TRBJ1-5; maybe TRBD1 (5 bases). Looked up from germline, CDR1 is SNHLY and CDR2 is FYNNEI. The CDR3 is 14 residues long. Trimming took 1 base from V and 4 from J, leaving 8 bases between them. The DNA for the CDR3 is TGTGCCAGCAGTGAAGACAGGCCAAATCAGCCCCAGCATTTT. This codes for CASSEDRPNQPQHF.